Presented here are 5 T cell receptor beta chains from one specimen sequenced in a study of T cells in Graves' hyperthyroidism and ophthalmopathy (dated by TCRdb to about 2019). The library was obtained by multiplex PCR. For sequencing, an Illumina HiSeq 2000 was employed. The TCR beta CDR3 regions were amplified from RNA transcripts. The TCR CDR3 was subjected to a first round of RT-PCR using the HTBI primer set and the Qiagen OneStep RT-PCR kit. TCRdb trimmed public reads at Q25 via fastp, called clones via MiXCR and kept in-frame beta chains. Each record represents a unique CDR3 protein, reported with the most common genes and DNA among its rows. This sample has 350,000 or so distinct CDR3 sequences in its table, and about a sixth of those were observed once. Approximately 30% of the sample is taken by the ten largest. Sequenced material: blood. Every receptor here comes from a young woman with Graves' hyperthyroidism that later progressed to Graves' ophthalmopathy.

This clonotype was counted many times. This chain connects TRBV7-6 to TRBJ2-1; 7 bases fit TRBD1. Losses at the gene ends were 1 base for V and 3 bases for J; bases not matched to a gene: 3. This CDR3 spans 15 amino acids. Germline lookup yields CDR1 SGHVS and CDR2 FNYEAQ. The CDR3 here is CASSLGQGGYNEQFF. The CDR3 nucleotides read TGTGCCAGCAGCTTAGGACAGGGTGGCTACAATGAGCAGTTCTTC.

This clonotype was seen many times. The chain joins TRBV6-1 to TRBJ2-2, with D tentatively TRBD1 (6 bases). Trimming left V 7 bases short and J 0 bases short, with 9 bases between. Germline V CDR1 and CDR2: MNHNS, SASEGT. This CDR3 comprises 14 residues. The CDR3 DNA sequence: TGTGCCAGCACTCCAGGGGCGAACACCGGGGAGCTGTTTTTT. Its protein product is CASTPGANTGELFF.

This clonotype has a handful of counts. This CDR3 is CASSPRGSGELFF. CDR3 coding DNA: TGTGCCAGCAGCCCGCGGGGATCCGGGGAGCTGTTTTTT. The chain links TRBV7-9 to TRBJ2-2, with D perhaps TRBD2 (6 bases). Trimming took 5 bases from V and 6 from J, leaving 10 bases between them. CDR3 size: 13 residues. Germline CDR1 reads SEHNR; CDR2 reads FQNEAQ (reference sequence).

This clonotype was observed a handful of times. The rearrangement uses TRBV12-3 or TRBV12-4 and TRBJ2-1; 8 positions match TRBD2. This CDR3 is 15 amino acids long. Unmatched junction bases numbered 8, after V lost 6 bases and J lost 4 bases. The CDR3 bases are TGTGCCAGCAGGGTCCACCTAGCGGGTTACAATGAGCAGTTCTTC. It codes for CASRVHLAGYNEQFF.

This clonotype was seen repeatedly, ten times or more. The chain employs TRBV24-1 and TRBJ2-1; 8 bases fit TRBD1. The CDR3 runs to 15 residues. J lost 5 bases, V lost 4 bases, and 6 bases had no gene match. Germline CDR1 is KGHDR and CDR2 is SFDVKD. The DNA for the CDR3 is TGTGCCACCAGTGAAAACCAGGGGGCAAACAATGAGCAGTTCTTC. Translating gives CATSENQGANNEQFF.